This T cell receptor beta chain was captured by sequencing in a study of T cells in women clearing cervical HPV infection. CDR1 LNHDA and CDR2 SQIVND come from the germline V gene (reference sequence). With V trimmed by 2 bases and J by 6 bases, 15 bases remained unmatched. This CDR3 is 18 amino acids long. With respect to this clone: The CDR3 end lies 3 residues beyond the end of the read and is filled in from the germline J gene.

TCR beta CDR3 amplified by multiplex PCR from approximately 1,100 ng genomic DNA. Here immunoSEQ multiplex PCR was the method, and the copy in TCRdb shows in-frame clones only, minus some. The sample data list some 25,000 clones. The chain recombines TRBV19 with TRBJ1-4, with TRBD1 matching over 7 bases. Sequencing input: blood buffy coat. The clonotype comes from a woman aged 18-69 years with a cervical HPV16 infection that either progressed to CIN3+ or cleared (not recorded which). The CDR3 protein is CASSIITAGGRPDEKLFF. Incomplete CDR3 DNA: TGTGCCAGTAGTATAATAACGGCAGGGGGACGACCGGATGAAAAA. The full variable domain, with the rest looked up from reference TRBV19 and TRBJ1-4, is DGGITQSPKYLFRKEGQNVTLSCEQNLNHDAMYWYRQDPGQGLRLIYYSQIVNDFQKGDIAEGYSVSREKKESFPLTVTSAQKNPTAFYLCASSIITAGGRPDEKLFFGSGTQLSVL.